These 4 T cell receptor beta chains were all obtained from the same sample, sequenced in a study of cytomegalovirus exposure and HLA in healthy donors (dated by TCRdb to about 2017). The method was the immunoSEQ multiplex PCR assay. A mixture of 60 forward primers for TCR Vbeta segments and 13 reverse primers for TCR Jbeta segments was used in the multiplex PCR. Here the immuneACCESS table is served through TCRdb, limited to in-frame sequences with V and J called. Missing clones are a known gap in these copies; in checked studies unresolved V genes cover under half, and the rest lacks a known reason. Present in this sample are about 190,000 clones, over 70% of which were seen just once. The top ten constitute roughly 1.6% of the sample. What was sequenced was PBMCs. The receptors derive from a woman under 30 in good health and CMV-seronegative.

The chain joins TRBV27 to TRBJ1-1; D unclear. V was pared by 2 bases and J by 2 bases, with 6 bases between. From germline, CDR1 is MNHEY and CDR2 SMNVEV (reference sequence). The CDR3 sequence is 13 residues long. This CDR3 reads CASSLARNTEAFF. CDR3 nucleotides: TGTGCCAGCAGTTTAGCGAGAAACACTGAAGCTTTCTTT.

This clone was counted only a few times. The chain carries TRBV30 and TRBJ1-1; maybe TRBD1 (6 bases). The germline gives CDR1 GTSNPN, CDR2 SVGIG (reference sequence). Trimming left V 4 bases short and J 8 bases short, with 20 bases between. The CDR3 covers 14 residues. The CDR3 loop reads CAWKGGLVRWEAFF. CDR3 sequence (DNA): TGTGCCTGGAAGGGGGGGTTGGTAAGGTGGGAAGCTTTCTTT.

The rearrangement uses TRBV10-3 and TRBJ1-6; D is undetermined. Germline V gene sequence: CDR1 ENHRY, CDR2 SYGVKD. With 6 bases removed from V and 5 bases from J, the gap between germline ends came to 5 bases. CDR3 length: 12 residues. The CDR3 here is CAIRADNSPLHF. CDR3 sequence (DNA): TGTGCCATCAGGGCAGATAATTCACCCCTCCACTTT.

The V and J genes are TRBV9 and TRBJ2-1, with 10 bases identical to TRBD2. The junction had 9 bases not matched to a gene; V was cut back by 4 bases and J by 8 bases. This CDR3 has 15 amino acids. The germline V gene has CDR1 SGDLS and CDR2 YYNGEE. CDR3 loop: CASSLPSSGSYEQFF. The CDR3 coding sequence is TGTGCCAGCAGCCTACCTTCTAGCGGGAGCTATGAGCAGTTCTTC. Drawing the rest from reference TRBV9 and TRBJ2-1, the complete variable domain is DSGVTQTPKHLITATGQRVTLRCSPRSGDLSVYWYQQSLDQGLQFLIQYYNGEERAKGNILERFSAQQFPDLHSELNLSSLELGDSALYFCASSLPSSGSYEQFFGPGTRLTVL.